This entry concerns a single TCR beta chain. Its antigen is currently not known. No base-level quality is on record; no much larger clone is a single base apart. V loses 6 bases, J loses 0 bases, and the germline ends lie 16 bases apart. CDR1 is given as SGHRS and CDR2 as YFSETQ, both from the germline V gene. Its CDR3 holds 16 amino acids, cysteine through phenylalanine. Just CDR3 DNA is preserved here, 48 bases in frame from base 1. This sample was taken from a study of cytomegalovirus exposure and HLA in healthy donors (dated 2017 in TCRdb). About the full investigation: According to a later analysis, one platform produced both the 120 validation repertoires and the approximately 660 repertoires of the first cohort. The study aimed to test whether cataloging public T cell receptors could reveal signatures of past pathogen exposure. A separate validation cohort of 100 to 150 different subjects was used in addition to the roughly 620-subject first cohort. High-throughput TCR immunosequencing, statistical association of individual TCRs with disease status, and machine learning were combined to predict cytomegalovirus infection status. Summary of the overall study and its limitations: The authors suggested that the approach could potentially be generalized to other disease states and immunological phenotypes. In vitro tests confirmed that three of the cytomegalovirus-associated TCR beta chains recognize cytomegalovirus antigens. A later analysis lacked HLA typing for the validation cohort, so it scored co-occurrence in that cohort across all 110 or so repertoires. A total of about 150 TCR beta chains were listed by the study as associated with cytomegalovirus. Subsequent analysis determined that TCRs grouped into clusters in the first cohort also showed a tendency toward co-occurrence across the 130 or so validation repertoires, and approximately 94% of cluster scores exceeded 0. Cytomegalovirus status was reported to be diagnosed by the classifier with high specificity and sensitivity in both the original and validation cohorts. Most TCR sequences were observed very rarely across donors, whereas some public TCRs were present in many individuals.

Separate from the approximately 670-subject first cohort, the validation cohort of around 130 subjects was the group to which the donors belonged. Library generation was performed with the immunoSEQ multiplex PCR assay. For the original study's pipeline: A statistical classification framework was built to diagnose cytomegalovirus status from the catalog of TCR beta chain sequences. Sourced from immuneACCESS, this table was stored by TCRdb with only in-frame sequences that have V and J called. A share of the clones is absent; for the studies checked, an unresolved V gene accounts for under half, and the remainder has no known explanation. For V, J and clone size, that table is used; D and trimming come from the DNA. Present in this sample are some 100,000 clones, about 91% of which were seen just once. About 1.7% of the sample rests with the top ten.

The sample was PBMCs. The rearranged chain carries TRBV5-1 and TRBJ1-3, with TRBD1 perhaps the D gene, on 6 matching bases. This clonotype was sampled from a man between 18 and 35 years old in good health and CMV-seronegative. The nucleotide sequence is TGCGCCAGCACTCCGGGGGGCAGCGGCTCTGGAAACACCATATATTTT. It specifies CASTPGGSGSGNTIYF.